Listed below are T cell receptor beta chains from one sample, sequenced in a study of blood T cells in healthy people across ages. TCRdb reprocessed the 5' RACE reads with MiXCR, giving one entry per CDR3 protein. The sample consists of about 1.7 million distinct CDR3 sequences, about 28% of them appearing once. Sequencing was performed on blood. The receptors were gathered from a woman in her twenties or thirties in good health. CDR3s include the opening cysteine and the closing phenylalanine or tryptophan. A D gene is named only where the DNA matches it firmly. Only part of the rows carry a size: once, few, many, or a class if the clone is expanded.

j_call clone_size d_call v_call cdr3_nt cdr3_aa
TRBJ2-1 NA NA TRBV12-3/TRBV12-4 TGTGCCAGCAGTCCGAACGGGAGAAGCTACAATGAGCAGTTCTTC CASSPNGRSYNEQFF
TRBJ1-1 NA TRBD1 TRBV24-1 TGTGCCACCAGTGACACAGGGGACCTGAACACTGAAGCTTTCTTT CATSDTGDLNTEAFF
TRBJ2-1 few TRBD2 TRBV5-1 TGCGCCAGCCTTAGAGGGGAGGGGAGTTACAATGAGCAGTTCTTC CASLRGEGSYNEQFF
TRBJ2-6 NA NA TRBV21-1 TGTGCCAGCAGCAAATCTTCTATTGCGGGTTCGACCAACGTCCTGACTTTC CASSKSSIAGSTNVLTF
TRBJ2-5 few TRBD2 TRBV25-1 TGTGCCAGCCGCGCGGGGGGATCCGAAGAGACCCAGTACTTC CASRAGGSEETQYF
TRBJ2-7 many TRBD1 TRBV29-1 TGCAGCGTTGAAGAGGCAAGGACAGGGGGATCCTACGAGCAGTACTTC CSVEEARTGGSYEQYF
TRBJ2-5 NA NA TRBV15 TGTGCCACCAGCTCCCGGACCGACCAAGAGACCCAGTACTTC CATSSRTDQETQYF
TRBJ2-3 few TRBD2 TRBV20-1 TGCAGTGTTATACCTAGCGGGGATGGAGATACGCAGTATTTT CSVIPSGDGDTQYF
TRBJ1-2 NA TRBD1 TRBV12-3/TRBV12-4 TGTGCCAGCAGTTTAGTTTCGACAGGGGGTAAGGGCGGCTACACCTTC CASSLVSTGGKGGYTF
TRBJ2-5 NA NA TRBV20-1 TGCAGCGAACATGAGGAGACCCAGTACTTC CSEHEETQYF
TRBJ1-1 once TRBD1 TRBV12-3/TRBV12-4 TGTGCCAGCATTAAAGGGGGCGCCATTAAAACTGAAGCTTTCTTT CASIKGGAIKTEAFF
TRBJ2-4 many NA TRBV12-3/TRBV12-4 TGTGCCAGCAGCGATACAGGGTCCAAAAACATTCAGTACTTC CASSDTGSKNIQYF
TRBJ2-5 NA TRBD2 TRBV5-1 TGCGCCGGCAGCTTGTTAGCGGGGGACCCAAACCAAGAGACCCAGTACTTC CAGSLLAGDPNQETQYF
TRBJ2-2 NA NA TRBV12-3/TRBV12-4 TGTGCCAGCAGTATGTTCAGGGGGGGTGACACCGGGGAGCTGTTTTTT CASSMFRGGDTGELFF
TRBJ2-1 many NA TRBV29-1 TGCAGCGTCGAGGGGAGCGAGCAGTTCTTC CSVEGSEQFF
TRBJ1-1 few TRBD1 TRBV2 TGTGCCAGCAGTGCTGACAGGGGGCCAGCTTTCTTT CASSADRGPAFF
TRBJ1-2 many NA TRBV7-2 TGTGCCAGCAGCCCCTCCGGGGCAGGGAACTATGGCTACACCTTC CASSPSGAGNYGYTF
TRBJ2-1 many TRBD2 TRBV6-5 TGTGCCAGCAGGGGAACTAGCGCGAAGGGTGAGCAGTTCTTC CASRGTSAKGEQFF
TRBJ2-2 NA NA TRBV29-1 TGCAGCGTGGCTACAGGAACCGGGGAGCTGTTTTTT CSVATGTGELFF